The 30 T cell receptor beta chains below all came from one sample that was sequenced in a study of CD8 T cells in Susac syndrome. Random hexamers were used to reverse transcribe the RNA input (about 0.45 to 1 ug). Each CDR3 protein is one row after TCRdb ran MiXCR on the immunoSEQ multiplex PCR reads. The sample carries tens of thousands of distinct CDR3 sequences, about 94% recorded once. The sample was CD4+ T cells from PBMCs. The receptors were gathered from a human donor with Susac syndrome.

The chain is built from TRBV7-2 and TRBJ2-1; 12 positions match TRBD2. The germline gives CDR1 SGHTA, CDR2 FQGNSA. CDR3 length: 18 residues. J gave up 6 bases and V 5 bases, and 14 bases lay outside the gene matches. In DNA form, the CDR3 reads TGTGCCAGCAGCCCTCGACTAGCGGGGGCCTCCCGCCCCAATGAGCAGTTCTTC. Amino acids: CASSPRLAGASRPNEQFF.

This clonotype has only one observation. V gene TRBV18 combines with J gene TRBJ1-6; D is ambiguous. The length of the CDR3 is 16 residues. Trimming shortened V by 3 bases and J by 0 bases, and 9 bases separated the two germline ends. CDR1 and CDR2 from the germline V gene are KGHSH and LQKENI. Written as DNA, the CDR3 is TGTGCCAGCTCACCTACTATGAGCTCCTATAATTCACCCCTCCACTTT. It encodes CASSPTMSSYNSPLHF.

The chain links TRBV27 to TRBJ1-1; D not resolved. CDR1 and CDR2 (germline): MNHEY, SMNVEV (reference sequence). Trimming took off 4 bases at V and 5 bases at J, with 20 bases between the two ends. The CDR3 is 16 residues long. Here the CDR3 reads CASSSSGYAGLTEAFF. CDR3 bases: TGTGCCAGCAGTTCCTCCGGGTATGCGGGCCTTACTGAAGCTTTCTTT.

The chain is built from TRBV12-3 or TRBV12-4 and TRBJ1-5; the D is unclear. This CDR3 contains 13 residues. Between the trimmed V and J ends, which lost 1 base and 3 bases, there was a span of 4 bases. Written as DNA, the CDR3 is TGTGCCAGCAGTTTAGGCCACAATCAGCCCCAGCATTTT. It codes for CASSLGHNQPQHF.

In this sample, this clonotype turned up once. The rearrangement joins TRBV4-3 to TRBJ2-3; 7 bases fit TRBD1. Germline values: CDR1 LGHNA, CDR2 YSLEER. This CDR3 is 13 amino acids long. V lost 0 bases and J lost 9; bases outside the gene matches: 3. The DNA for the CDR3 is TGCGCCAGCAGCCAAGACCGGGACAGCACGCAGTATTTT. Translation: CASSQDRDSTQYF.

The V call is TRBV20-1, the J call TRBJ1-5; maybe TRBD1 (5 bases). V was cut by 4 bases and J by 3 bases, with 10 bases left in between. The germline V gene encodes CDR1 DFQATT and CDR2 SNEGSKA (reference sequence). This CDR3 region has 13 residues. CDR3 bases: TGCAGTGCTAACGGGGGTCACAATCAGCCCCAGCATTTT. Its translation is CSANGGHNQPQHF.

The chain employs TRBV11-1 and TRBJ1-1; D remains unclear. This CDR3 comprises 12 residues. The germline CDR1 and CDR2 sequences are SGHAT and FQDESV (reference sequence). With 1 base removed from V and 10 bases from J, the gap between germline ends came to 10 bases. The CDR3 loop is CASSLGDSLAFF. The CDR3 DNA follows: TGTGCCAGCAGCTTAGGAGACTCTCTAGCTTTCTTT.

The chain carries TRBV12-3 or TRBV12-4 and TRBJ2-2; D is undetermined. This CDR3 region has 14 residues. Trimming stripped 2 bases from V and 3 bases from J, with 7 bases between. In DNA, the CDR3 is TGTGCCAGCAGTTTAAGGCGATACACCGGGGAGCTGTTTTTT. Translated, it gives CASSLRRYTGELFF.

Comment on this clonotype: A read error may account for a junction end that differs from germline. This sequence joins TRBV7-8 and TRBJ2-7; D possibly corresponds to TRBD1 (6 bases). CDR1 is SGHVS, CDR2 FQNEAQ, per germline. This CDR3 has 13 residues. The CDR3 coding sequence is TGTGCCAGCAGCGTTTCCAGGGGTAATGGAGAGGACTTC. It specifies CASSVSRGNGEDF.

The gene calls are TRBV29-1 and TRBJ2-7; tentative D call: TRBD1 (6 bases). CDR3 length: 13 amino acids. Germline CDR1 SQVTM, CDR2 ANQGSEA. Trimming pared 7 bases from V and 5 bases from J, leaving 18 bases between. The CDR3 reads CSGSLGGPNEQYF. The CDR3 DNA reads TGCAGCGGATCCCTAGGGGGTCCCAACGAGCAGTACTTC.

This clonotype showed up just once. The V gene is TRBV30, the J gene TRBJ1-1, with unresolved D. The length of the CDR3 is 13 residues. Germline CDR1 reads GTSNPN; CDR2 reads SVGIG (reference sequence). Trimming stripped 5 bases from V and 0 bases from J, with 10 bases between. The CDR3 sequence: CAWAGILNTEAFF. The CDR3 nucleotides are TGTGCCTGGGCCGGGATCTTGAACACTGAAGCTTTCTTT.

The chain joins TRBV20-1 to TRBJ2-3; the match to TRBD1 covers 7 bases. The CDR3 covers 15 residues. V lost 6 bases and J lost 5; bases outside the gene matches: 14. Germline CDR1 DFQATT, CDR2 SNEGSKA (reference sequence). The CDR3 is CSATYTGDVGDTQYF. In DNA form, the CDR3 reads TGCAGTGCCACCTACACAGGGGACGTTGGAGATACGCAGTATTTT.

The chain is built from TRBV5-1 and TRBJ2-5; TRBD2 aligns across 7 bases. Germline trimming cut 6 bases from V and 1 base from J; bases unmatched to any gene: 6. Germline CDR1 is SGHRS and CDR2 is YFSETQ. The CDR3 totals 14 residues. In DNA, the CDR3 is TGCGCCAGCACCGCAAGCGGGGTCCAAGAGACCCAGTACTTC. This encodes CASTASGVQETQYF.

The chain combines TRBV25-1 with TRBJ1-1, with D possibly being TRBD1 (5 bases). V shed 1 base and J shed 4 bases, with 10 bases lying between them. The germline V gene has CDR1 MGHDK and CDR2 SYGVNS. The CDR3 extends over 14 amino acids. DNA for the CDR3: TGTGCCAGCAGTGAATTCGGGGGGGGCACTGAAGCTTTCTTT. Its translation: CASSEFGGGTEAFF.

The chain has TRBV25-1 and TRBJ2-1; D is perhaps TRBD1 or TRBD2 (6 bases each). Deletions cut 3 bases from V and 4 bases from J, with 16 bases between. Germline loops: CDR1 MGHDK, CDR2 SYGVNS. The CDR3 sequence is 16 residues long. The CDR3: CASSDDYRGRYNEQFF. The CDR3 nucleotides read TGTGCCAGCAGTGATGATTATCGGGGGCGGTACAATGAGCAGTTCTTC.

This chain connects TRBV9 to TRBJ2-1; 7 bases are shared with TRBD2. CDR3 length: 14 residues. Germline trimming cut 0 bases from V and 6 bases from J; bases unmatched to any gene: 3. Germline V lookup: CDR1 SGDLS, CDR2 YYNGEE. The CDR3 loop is CASSVVGLSNEQFF. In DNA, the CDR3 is TGTGCCAGCAGCGTAGTGGGACTAAGCAATGAGCAGTTCTTC.

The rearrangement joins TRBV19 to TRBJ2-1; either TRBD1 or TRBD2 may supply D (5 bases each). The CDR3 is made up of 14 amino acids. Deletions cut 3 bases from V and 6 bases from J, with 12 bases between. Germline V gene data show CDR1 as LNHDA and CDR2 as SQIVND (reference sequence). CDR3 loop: CASSIGQGVNEQFF. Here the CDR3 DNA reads TGTGCCAGTAGTATTGGGCAGGGAGTCAATGAGCAGTTCTTC.

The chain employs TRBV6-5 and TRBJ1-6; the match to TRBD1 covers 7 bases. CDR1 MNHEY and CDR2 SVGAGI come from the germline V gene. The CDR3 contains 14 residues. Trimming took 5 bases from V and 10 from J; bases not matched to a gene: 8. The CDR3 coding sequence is TGTGCCAGCAGTACCGGACAGGACGGGTCACCCCTCCACTTT. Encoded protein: CASSTGQDGSPLHF.

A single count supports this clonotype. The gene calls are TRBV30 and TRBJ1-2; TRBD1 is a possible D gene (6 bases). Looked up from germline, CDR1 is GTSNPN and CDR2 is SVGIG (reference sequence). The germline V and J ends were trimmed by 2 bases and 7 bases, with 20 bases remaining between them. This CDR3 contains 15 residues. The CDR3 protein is CAWSRLLQGLSGYTF. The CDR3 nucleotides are TGTGCCTGGAGTCGTCTACTACAGGGTCTAAGTGGCTACACCTTC. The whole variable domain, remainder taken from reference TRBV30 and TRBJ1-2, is SQTIHQWPATLVQPVGSPLSLECTVEGTSNPNLYWYRQAAGRGLQLLFYSVGIGQISSEVPQNLSASRPQDRQFILSSKKLLLSDSGFYLCAWSRLLQGLSGYTFGSGTRLTVV.

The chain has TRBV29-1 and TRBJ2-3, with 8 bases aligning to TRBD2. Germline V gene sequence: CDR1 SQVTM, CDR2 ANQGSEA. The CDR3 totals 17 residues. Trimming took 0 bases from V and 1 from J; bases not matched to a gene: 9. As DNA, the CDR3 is TGCAGCGTTGAAGATCCGTATGGCGGGGGGCGCACAGATACGCAGTATTTT. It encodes CSVEDPYGGGRTDTQYF.

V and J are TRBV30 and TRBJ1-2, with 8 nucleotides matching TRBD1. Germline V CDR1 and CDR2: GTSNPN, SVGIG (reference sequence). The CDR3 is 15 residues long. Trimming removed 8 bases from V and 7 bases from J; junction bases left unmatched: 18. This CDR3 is CAGTGTGTGVGGYTF. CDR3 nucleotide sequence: TGTGCCGGCACCGGGACCGGGACAGGAGTTGGTGGCTACACCTTC.

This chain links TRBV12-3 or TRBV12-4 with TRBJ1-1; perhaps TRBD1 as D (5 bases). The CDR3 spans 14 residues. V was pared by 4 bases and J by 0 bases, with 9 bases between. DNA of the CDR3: TGTGCCAGCAGTTGGGGACTGATGAACACTGAAGCTTTCTTT. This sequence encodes CASSWGLMNTEAFF.

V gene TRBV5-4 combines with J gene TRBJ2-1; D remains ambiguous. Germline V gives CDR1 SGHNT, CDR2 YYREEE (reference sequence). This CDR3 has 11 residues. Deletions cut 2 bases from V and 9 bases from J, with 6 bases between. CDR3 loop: CASSLVGEQFF. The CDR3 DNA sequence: TGTGCCAGCAGCTTAGTCGGTGAGCAGTTCTTC.

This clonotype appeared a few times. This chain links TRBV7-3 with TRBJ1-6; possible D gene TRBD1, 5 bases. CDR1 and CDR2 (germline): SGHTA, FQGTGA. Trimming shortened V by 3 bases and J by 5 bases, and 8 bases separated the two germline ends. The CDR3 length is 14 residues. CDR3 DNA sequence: TGTGCCAGCAGCTTGAGGGGAGATAATTCACCCCTCCACTTT. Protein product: CASSLRGDNSPLHF.

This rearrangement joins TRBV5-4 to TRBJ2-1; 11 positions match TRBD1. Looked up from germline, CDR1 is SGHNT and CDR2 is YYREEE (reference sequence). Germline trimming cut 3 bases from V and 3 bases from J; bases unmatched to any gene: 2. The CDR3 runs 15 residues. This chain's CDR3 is CASSSGTGGYNEQFF. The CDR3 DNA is TGTGCCAGCAGCTCCGGGACAGGGGGCTACAATGAGCAGTTCTTC.

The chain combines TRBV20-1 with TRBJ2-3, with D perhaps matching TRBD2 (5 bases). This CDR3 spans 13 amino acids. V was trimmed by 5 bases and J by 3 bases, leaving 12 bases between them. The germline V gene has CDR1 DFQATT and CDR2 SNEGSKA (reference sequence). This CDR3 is CSARGLITDTQYF. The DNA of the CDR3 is TGCAGTGCTCGGGGTTTAATTACAGATACGCAGTATTTT.

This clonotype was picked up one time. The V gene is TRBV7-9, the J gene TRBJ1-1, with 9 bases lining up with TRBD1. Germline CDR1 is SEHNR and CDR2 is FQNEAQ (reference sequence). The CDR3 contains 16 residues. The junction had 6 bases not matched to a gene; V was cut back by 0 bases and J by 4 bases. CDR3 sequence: CASSLASGTGSTEAFF. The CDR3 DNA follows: TGTGCCAGCAGCTTAGCGTCCGGGACAGGGAGCACTGAAGCTTTCTTT. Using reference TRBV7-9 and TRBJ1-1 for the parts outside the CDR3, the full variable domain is DTGVSQNPRHKITKRGQNVTFRCDPISEHNRLYWYRQTLGQGPEFLTYFQNEAQLEKSRLLSDRFSAERPKGSFSTLEIQRTEQGDSAMYLCASSLASGTGSTEAFFGQGTRLTVV.

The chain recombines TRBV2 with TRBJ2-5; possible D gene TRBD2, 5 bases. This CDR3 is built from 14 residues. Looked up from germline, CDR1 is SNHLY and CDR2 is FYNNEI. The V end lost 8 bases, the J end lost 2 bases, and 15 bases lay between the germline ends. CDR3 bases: TGTGCCAGCTCAGGACTCCAGCCTCAAGAGACCCAGTACTTC. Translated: CASSGLQPQETQYF. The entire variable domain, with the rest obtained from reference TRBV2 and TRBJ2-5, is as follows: EPEVTQTPSHQVTQMGQEVILRCVPISNHLYFYWYRQILGQKVEFLVSFYNNEISEKSEIFDDQFSVERPDGSNFTLKIRSTKLEDSAMYFCASSGLQPQETQYFGPGTRLLVL.

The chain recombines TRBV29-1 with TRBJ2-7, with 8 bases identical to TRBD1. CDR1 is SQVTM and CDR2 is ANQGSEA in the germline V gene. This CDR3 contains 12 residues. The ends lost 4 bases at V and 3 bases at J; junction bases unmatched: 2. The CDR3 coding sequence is TGCAGCGTTGGACAGGGGATCTACGAGCAGTACTTC. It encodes CSVGQGIYEQYF.

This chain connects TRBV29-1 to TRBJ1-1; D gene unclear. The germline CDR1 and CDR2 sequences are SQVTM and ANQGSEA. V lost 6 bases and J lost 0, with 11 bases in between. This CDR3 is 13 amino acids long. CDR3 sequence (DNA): TGCAGCGTCCGTGGAGTACTGAACACTGAAGCTTTCTTT. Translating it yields CSVRGVLNTEAFF.